The entry that follows covers one T cell receptor beta chain sequence. Its antigen is currently unknown. These data come from a study of T cell clonotyping in hematopoietic cell transplantation. The study's findings and limits: Broader posttransplant TCR repertoire diversity was predicted by graft donor and pretransplant recipient Inverse Simpson Index values. CD4 and CD8 repertoire contributions could not be separated without sorting. At the given depth, recipient repertoires were over 97% de novo clonotypes.

Germline CDR1 and CDR2: SGHDT and YYEEEE. V was clipped by 4 bases and J by 0 bases, with 11 bases between them. CDR3 length equals 15 residues. TCRdb keeps only in-frame clones here, not all; method: immunoSEQ multiplex PCR. In the table there are 4,500 to 6,500 clones, about 80% of which are singletons. The sequencing here drew on PBMCs, taken 100 days after allogeneic stem cell transplant. The V call is TRBV5-6, the J call TRBJ1-3, with D hard to call. The clonotype comes from a male patient aged 45 to 59 who had an allogeneic stem cell transplant from an unrelated donor, so the T cells may come from the graft donor. Some clones in this sample may be carry-over from other donors' samples. The CDR3 coding sequence is TGTGCCAGCAGCGGAGACGGAAGCTCTGGAAACACCATATATTTT. Translating it yields CASSGDGSSGNTIYF.